The present entry profiles one T cell receptor (beta chain) with its context. Its antigen is undetermined. This specimen belongs to a study of CD4+ T cells in melanoma. Points from the study as a whole: Neoantigen-specific CD4+ T cells in melanoma reportedly had diverse differentiation states. CD8+ T cell, macrophage and B cell function reportedly correlated with neoantigen-specific CD4+ T cells.

Only in-frame clones appear in the TCRdb table, and some are missing; sequencing was by immunoSEQ multiplex PCR. The sample holds about 110,000 clones; around 93% are singletons and the top ten take less than 4%. Deletions cut 3 bases from V and 1 base from J, with 9 bases between. Germline assignment: CDR1 SGHTA and CDR2 FQGTGA. The CDR3 length is 14 residues. The sample was peripheral blood. V gene TRBV7-3 combines with J gene TRBJ1-1; D gene unclear. This TCR came from a human donor with melanoma. CDR3 sequence: CASSFGGPNTEAFF. The CDR3 DNA follows: TGTGCCAGCAGCTTCGGTGGGCCGAACACTGAAGCTTTCTTT.